The 20 T cell receptor beta chains listed next were all sequenced from one sample in a study of blood T cell repertoires in COVID-19 (dated by TCRdb to 2020 to 2022). The library was built by means of the immunoSEQ multiplex PCR assay. As stored in TCRdb, this immuneACCESS dataset retains in-frame rearrangements with V and J assigned. A fraction of the clones does not appear; measured against another copy, unresolved V genes explain less than half of the discrepancy, and the remainder lacks a known reason. This sample is represented by over 110,000 clones; approximately 88% of them were singletons. In total, the top ten clones hold less than 2% of the sample. Sequencing was performed on peripheral blood. Every receptor here comes from a woman in her fifties or sixties with acute or convalescent COVID-19.

The chain carries TRBV5-1 and TRBJ1-5; 7 bases line up with TRBD1. V dropped 4 bases and J dropped 7; count of bases not matched to a gene: 14. The CDR3 spans 16 residues. Germline loops: CDR1 SGHRS, CDR2 YFSETQ. The CDR3 DNA reads TGCGCCAGCAGCCCAAATCCAGGGGGACAAATACAGCCCCAGCATTTT. Amino acid sequence: CASSPNPGGQIQPQHF.

This chain uses TRBV5-4 with TRBJ2-7, with D maybe TRBD1 (7 bases). Deletions cut 3 bases from V and 2 bases from J, with 12 bases between. Germline lookup yields CDR1 SGHNT and CDR2 YYREEE (reference sequence). CDR3 length: 14 amino acids. CDR3 sequence reads: CASSSGDSPYEQYF. CDR3 in DNA: TGTGCCAGCAGCTCGGGGGACAGTCCCTACGAGCAGTACTTC.

The rearrangement links TRBV7-2 to TRBJ2-1, with TRBD1 identical over 8 bases. This CDR3 comprises 16 residues. J was trimmed by 4 bases and V by 4 bases; bases with no gene match: 9. CDR1 is SGHTA and CDR2 is FQGNSA in the germline V gene. The CDR3 reads CASSSPGDRPYNEQFF. DNA for the CDR3: TGTGCCAGCAGCTCCCCCGGGGACAGGCCGTACAATGAGCAGTTCTTC.

This chain links TRBV7-3 with TRBJ2-1, with D tentatively TRBD1 (5 bases). Germline assignment: CDR1 SGHTA and CDR2 FQGTGA. CDR3 length equals 14 residues. Trimming stripped 2 bases from V and 5 bases from J, with 10 bases between. The CDR3 loop reads CASSLATEHNEQFF. In DNA, the CDR3 is TGTGCCAGCAGCTTAGCGACAGAACACAATGAGCAGTTCTTC. Based on the CDR3 plus reference TRBV7-3 and TRBJ2-1, the full variable domain is GAGVSQTPSNKVTEKGKYVELRCDPISGHTALYWYRQSLGQGPEFLIYFQGTGAADDSGLPNDRFFAVRPEGSVSTLKIQRTERGDSAVYLCASSLATEHNEQFFGPGTRLTVL.

This clone was observed a few times. The V call is TRBV19, the J call TRBJ2-1, with 9 positions matching TRBD1. Trimming took 5 bases from V and 12 from J; bases not matched to a gene: 8. CDR3 size: 13 residues. Germline loops: CDR1 LNHDA, CDR2 SQIVND (reference sequence). CDR3 sequence: CASSFRTGEPQFF. The CDR3 bases are TGTGCCAGTAGTTTTCGGACAGGGGAGCCGCAGTTCTTC.

The chain recombines TRBV6-5 with TRBJ1-3, with D possibly TRBD1 on 5 matching bases. Trimming shortened V by 4 bases and J by 0 bases, and 10 bases separated the two germline ends. The CDR3 spans 15 residues. The germline CDR1 and CDR2 sequences are MNHEY and SVGAGI. The CDR3 nucleotides are TGTGCCAGCAGTTGGGGCGCTAACTCTGGAAACACCATATATTTT. Translation gives CASSWGANSGNTIYF.

The rearrangement uses TRBV9 and TRBJ2-2; maybe TRBD2 (6 bases). The germline CDR1 and CDR2 sequences are SGDLS and YYNGEE. Trimming stripped 5 bases from V and 6 bases from J, with 20 bases between. The CDR3 has 16 residues. The CDR3 sequence: CASSVTSGTDAGELFF. The DNA for the CDR3 is TGTGCCAGCAGTGTGACTAGTGGGACCGATGCCGGGGAGCTGTTTTTT.

The V call is TRBV4-1, the J call TRBJ2-7; TRBD1 aligns across 9 bases. The V gene's germline CDR1 is MGHRA and CDR2 YSYEKL. With 3 bases clipped from V and 5 bases from J, the junction kept 14 bases outside the gene matches. The CDR3 spans 17 residues. In nucleotides, the CDR3 is TGCGCCAGCAGCCACACTGCAGCTGGGACAGGGAACAACGAGCAGTACTTC. Translation: CASSHTAAGTGNNEQYF.

V is TRBV10-3 and J is TRBJ2-3, with 10 nucleotides matching TRBD2. CDR1 and CDR2 from the germline V gene are ENHRY and SYGVKD. The trim removed 2 bases at V and 6 bases at J, leaving 8 bases unmatched. CDR3 length: 16 amino acids. CDR3 in DNA: TGTGCCATCAGTGAGACTAGCGGGGCCCAAAGCGATACGCAGTATTTT. Protein: CAISETSGAQSDTQYF.

V and J are TRBV9 and TRBJ2-2; D possibly corresponds to TRBD2 (6 bases). Per the germline V gene, CDR1 is SGDLS and CDR2 is YYNGEE. The length of the CDR3 is 14 residues. Between the trimmed V and J ends, which lost 4 bases and 3 bases, there was a span of 10 bases. This chain's CDR3 is CASSLIADTGELFF. The DNA for the CDR3 is TGTGCCAGCAGCTTAATAGCGGACACCGGGGAGCTGTTTTTT.

The rearrangement links TRBV18 to TRBJ2-1; 9 bases line up with TRBD1. CDR1 and CDR2 (germline): KGHSH, LQKENI. The ends lost 4 bases at V and 5 bases at J; junction bases unmatched: 6. CDR3 length equals 15 residues. This chain's CDR3 is CASSLGQGRNNEQFF. In DNA form, the CDR3 reads TGTGCCAGCTCACTGGGACAGGGACGGAACAATGAGCAGTTCTTC. Together with reference TRBV18 and TRBJ2-1, the CDR3 gives the full variable domain: NAGVMQNPRHLVRRRGQEARLRCSPMKGHSHVYWYRQLPEEGLKFMVYLQKENIIDESGMPKERFSAEFPKEGPSILRIQQVVRGDSAAYFCASSLGQGRNNEQFFGPGTRLTVL.

This clone occurred once. This sequence joins TRBV2 and TRBJ1-5; perhaps TRBD1 as D (5 bases). This CDR3 region has 14 residues. Germline V CDR1 and CDR2: SNHLY, FYNNEI. Trimming cost V 4 bases and J 4 bases, with 11 bases left between them. CDR3 coding DNA: TGTGCCAGCAGTGTCCTGGGGGGAAATCAGCCCCAGCATTTT. Translating it yields CASSVLGGNQPQHF. Together with reference TRBV2 and TRBJ1-5, the CDR3 gives the full variable domain: EPEVTQTPSHQVTQMGQEVILRCVPISNHLYFYWYRQILGQKVEFLVSFYNNEISEKSEIFDDQFSVERPDGSNFTLKIRSTKLEDSAMYFCASSVLGGNQPQHFGDGTRLSIL.

The rearrangement joins TRBV18 to TRBJ2-3; the match to TRBD2 covers 12 bases. The CDR3 runs to 17 residues. Losses at the gene ends were 5 bases for V and 6 bases for J; bases not matched to a gene: 12. Germline loops: CDR1 KGHSH, CDR2 LQKENI. The CDR3: CASSGRLAGEGGDTQYF. In nucleotides, the CDR3 is TGTGCCAGCTCAGGACGACTAGCGGGAGAGGGAGGTGATACGCAGTATTTT.

The chain joins TRBV9 to TRBJ1-2, with a possible D match to TRBD1 (5 bases). Germline loops: CDR1 SGDLS, CDR2 YYNGEE. This CDR3 comprises 13 residues. Trimming shortened V by 4 bases and J by 4 bases, and 11 bases separated the two germline ends. CDR3 in DNA: TGTGCCAGCAGCCAGGGCTGGACCTATGGCTACACCTTC. As protein: CASSQGWTYGYTF.

V and J are TRBV24-1 and TRBJ2-1; 15 bases are a match to TRBD2. V shed 1 base and J 4 bases; nucleotides not matched to a gene: 1. There are 17 residues in the CDR3. Per germline, CDR1 KGHDR and CDR2 SFDVKD. The CDR3 DNA reads as TGTGCCACCAGTGATTTTGGACTAGCGGGAGGGTACAATGAGCAGTTCTTC. Translated, it gives CATSDFGLAGGYNEQFF.

This clone was counted once. The chain recombines TRBV25-1 with TRBJ1-2, with D hard to call. The CDR3 runs to 14 residues. Germline CDR1 reads MGHDK; CDR2 reads SYGVNS. The ends were cut back, 2 bases at V and 7 bases at J, with 14 bases in the middle. The CDR3 DNA sequence: TGTGCCAGCAGTGAACCAGGCAGGCAATCTGGCTACACCTTC. It specifies CASSEPGRQSGYTF.

This clone was observed once. This chain links TRBV14 with TRBJ1-1; no reliable D call. V lost 0 bases and J 2 bases, leaving 10 bases between the germline ends. From germline, CDR1 is SGHDN and CDR2 FVKESK. The CDR3 is 15 residues long. The CDR3 coding sequence is TGTGCCAGCAGCCAAGAGGCGGAGGGAAACACTGAAGCTTTCTTT. This encodes CASSQEAEGNTEAFF.

The J gene is TRBJ2-7, the V gene TRBV5-1; tentatively, D is TRBD2 (6 bases). This CDR3 has 15 residues. Germline lookup yields CDR1 SGHRS and CDR2 YFSETQ. V dropped 0 bases and J dropped 4 bases, with 14 bases sitting between them. The CDR3 spells CASSLEASAPYEQYF. As DNA, the CDR3 is TGCGCCAGCAGCTTGGAGGCTAGCGCGCCGTACGAGCAGTACTTC.

This clone was seen just once. J is TRBJ1-4 and V is TRBV5-1; tentative D call: TRBD1 (6 bases). The V and J ends lost 0 bases and 5 bases respectively, with 8 bases between them. The CDR3 is 14 amino acids. CDR1 and CDR2 (germline): SGHRS, YFSETQ. CDR3 in DNA: TGCGCCAGCAGCTTGGGGACAGCAAATGAAAAACTGTTTTTT. Residues: CASSLGTANEKLFF. Full variable domain (rest looked up from reference TRBV5-1 and TRBJ1-4): KAGVTQTPRYLIKTRGQQVTLSCSPISGHRSVSWYQQTPGQGLQFLFEYFSETQRNKGNFPGRFSGRQFSNSRSEMNVSTLELGDSALYLCASSLGTANEKLFFGSGTQLSVL.

The chain links TRBV7-9 to TRBJ1-1; the D gene is possibly TRBD1 (6 bases). The CDR3 is 14 residues long. Germline V CDR1 and CDR2: SEHNR, FQNEAQ (reference sequence). The V end lost 2 bases, the J end lost 4 bases, and 11 bases lay between the germline ends. CDR3: CASSLNGGLTEAFF. CDR3 DNA: TGTGCCAGCAGCTTAAACGGGGGGCTCACTGAAGCTTTCTTT.